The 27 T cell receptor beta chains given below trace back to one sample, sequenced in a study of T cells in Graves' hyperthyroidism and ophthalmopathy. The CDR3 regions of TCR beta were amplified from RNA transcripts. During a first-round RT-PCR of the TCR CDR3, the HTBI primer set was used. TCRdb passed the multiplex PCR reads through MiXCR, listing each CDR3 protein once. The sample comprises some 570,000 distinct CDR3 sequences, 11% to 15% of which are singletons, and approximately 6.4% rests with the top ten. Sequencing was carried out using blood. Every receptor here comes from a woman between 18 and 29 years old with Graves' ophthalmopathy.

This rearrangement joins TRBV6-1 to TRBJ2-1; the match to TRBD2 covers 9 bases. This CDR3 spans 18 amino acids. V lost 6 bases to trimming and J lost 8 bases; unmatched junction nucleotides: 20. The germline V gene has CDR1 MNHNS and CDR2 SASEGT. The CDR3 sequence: CASSRGLAILHWGDEQFF. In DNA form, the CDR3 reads TGTGCCAGCAGCCGCGGACTAGCGATTCTTCACTGGGGAGATGAGCAGTTCTTC.

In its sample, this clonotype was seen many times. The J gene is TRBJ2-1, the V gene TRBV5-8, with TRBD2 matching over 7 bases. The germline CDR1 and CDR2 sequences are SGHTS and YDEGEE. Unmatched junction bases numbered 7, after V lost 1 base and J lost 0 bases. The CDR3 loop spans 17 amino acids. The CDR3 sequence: CASSLSVRGSSYNEQFF. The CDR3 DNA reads TGTGCCAGCAGCTTGTCCGTTCGCGGGAGCTCCTACAATGAGCAGTTCTTC.

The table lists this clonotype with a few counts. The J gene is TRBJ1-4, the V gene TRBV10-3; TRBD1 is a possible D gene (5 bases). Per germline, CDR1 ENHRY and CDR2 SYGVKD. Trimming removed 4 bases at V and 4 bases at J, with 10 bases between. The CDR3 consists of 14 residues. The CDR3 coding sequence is TGTGCCATCAGTGGTATGAGGGGTAATGAAAAACTGTTTTTT. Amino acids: CAISGMRGNEKLFF.

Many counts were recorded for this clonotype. CDR3 coding DNA: TGTGCCAGCAGTCCACGGGACACTATCTATTACCAAGAGACCCAGTACTTC. Translated, it gives CASSPRDTIYYQETQYF. The chain has TRBV12-3 or TRBV12-4 and TRBJ2-5, with a weak D call TRBD1 (6 bases). The CDR3 is 17 residues long. Trimming removed 5 bases from V and 0 bases from J, with 19 bases in between.

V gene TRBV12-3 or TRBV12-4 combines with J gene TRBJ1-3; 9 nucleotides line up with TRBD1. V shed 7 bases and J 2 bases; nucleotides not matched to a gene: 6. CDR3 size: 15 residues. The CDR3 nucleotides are TGTGCCAGCACCGCGGACAGGGGCACTGGAAACACCATATATTTT. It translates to CASTADRGTGNTIYF.

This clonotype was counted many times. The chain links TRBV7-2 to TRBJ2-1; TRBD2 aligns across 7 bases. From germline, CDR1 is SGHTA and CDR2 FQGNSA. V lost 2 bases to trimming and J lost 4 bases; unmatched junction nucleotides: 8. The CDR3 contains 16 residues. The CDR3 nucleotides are TGTGCCAGCAGCTTAAATCCGCTAGCGGTATACAATGAGCAGTTCTTC. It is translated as CASSLNPLAVYNEQFF. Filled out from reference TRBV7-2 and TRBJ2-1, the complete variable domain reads GAGVSQSPSNKVTEKGKDVELRCDPISGHTALYWYRQSLGQGLEFLIYFQGNSAPDKSGLPSDRFSAERTGGSVSTLTIQRTQQEDSAVYLCASSLNPLAVYNEQFFGPGTRLTVL.

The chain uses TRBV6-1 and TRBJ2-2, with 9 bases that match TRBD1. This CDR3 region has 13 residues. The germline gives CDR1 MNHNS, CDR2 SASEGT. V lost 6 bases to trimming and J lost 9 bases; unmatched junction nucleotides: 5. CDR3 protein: CASRGQGGRELFF. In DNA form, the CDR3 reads TGTGCCAGCAGGGGACAGGGTGGGAGGGAGCTGTTTTTT.

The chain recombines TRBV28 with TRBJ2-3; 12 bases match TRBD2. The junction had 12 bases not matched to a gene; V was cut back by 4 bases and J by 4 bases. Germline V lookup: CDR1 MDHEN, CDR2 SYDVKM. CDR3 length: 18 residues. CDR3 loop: CASSSFRGLAGISDTQYF. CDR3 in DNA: TGTGCCAGCAGTTCCTTCAGAGGACTAGCGGGAATTTCAGATACGCAGTATTTT. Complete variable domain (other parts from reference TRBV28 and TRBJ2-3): DVKVTQSSRYLVKRTGEKVFLECVQDMDHENMFWYRQDPGLGLRLIYFSYDVKMKEKGDIPEGYSVSREKKERFSLILESASTNQTSMYLCASSSFRGLAGISDTQYFGPGTRLTVL.

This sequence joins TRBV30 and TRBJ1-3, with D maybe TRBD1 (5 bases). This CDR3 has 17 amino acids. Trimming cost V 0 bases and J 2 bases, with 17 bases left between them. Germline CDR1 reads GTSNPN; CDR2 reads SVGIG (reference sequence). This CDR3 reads CAWSVQNAGGAGNTIYF. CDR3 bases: TGTGCCTGGAGTGTACAAAATGCTGGGGGGGCTGGAAACACCATATATTTT.

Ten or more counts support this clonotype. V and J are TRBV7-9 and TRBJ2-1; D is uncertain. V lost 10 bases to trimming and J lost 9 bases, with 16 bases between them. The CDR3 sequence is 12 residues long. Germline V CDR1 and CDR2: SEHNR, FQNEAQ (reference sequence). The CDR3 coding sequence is TGTGCCAAGGGTACGGGCGTGGGTGAGCAGTTCTTC. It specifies CAKGTGVGEQFF.

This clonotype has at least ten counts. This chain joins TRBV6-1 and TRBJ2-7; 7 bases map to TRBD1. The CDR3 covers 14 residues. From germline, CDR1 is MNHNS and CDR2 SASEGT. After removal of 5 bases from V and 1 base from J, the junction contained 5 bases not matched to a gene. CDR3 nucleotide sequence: TGTGCCAGCAGTACACCGGGACAGTCCTACGAGCAGTACTTC. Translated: CASSTPGQSYEQYF.

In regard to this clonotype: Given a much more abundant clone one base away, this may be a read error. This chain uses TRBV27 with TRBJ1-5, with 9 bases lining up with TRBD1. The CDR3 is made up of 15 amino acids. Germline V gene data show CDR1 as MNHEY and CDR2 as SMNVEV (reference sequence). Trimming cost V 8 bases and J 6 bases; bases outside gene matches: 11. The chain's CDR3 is CASGPGTGFGQPQHF. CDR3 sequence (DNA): TGTGCCAGCGGTCCCGGGACAGGGTTCGGTCAGCCCCAGCATTTT.

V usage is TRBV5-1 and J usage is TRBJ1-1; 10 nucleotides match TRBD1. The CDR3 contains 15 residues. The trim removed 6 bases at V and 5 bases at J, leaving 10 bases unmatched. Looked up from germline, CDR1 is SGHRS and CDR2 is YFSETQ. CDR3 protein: CASTTTGGTYTEAFF. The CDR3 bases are TGCGCCAGCACCACGACAGGGGGCACTTATACTGAAGCTTTCTTT.

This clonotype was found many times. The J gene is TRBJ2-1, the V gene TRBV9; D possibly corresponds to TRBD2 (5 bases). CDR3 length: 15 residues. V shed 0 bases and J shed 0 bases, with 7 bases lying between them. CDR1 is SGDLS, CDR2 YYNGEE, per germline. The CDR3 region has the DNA TGTGCCAGCAGCGTAGACGGGAACTCCTACAATGAGCAGTTCTTC. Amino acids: CASSVDGNSYNEQFF.

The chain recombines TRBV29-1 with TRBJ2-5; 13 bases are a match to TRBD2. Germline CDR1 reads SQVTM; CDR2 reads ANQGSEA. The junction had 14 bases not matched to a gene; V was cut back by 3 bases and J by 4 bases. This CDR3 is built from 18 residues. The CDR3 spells CSVDTSGRGYFTRETQYF. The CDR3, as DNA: TGCAGCGTTGATACTAGCGGGAGGGGATACTTTACAAGAGAGACCCAGTACTTC.

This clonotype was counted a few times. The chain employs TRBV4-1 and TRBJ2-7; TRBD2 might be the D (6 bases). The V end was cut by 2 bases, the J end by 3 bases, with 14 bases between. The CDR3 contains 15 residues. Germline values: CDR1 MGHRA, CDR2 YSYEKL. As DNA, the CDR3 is TGCGCCAGCAGCCAATTCTCGGGACTCTACTACGAGCAGTACTTC. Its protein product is CASSQFSGLYYEQYF.

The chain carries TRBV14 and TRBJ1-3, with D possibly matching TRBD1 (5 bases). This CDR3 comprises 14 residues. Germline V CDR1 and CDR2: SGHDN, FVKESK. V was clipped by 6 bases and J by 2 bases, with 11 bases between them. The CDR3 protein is CASRRAGTGNTIYF. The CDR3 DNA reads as TGTGCCAGCAGGCGTGCAGGGACTGGAAACACCATATATTTT.

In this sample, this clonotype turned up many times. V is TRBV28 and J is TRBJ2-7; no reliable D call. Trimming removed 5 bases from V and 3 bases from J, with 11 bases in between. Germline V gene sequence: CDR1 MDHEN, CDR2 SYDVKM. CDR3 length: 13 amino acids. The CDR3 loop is CASSPVGYYEQYF. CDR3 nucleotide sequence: TGTGCCAGCAGTCCGGTTGGGTACTACGAGCAGTACTTC.

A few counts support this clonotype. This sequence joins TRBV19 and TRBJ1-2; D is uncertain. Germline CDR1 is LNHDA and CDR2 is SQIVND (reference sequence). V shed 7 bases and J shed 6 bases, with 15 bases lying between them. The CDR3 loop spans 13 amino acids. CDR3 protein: CASTGPRVNGYTF. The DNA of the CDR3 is TGTGCCAGTACCGGGCCTCGGGTAAATGGCTACACCTTC.

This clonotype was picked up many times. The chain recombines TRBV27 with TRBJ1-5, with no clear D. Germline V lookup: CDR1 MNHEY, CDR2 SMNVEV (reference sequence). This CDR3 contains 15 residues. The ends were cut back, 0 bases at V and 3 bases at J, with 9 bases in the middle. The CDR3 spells CASSLSSSLNQPQHF. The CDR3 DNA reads TGTGCCAGCAGTTTATCTTCCTCCCTCAATCAGCCCCAGCATTTT.

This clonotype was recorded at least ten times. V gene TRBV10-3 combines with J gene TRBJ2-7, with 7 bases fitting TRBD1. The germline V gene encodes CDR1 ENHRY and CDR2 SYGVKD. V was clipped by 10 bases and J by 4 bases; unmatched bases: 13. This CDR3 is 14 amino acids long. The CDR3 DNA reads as TGTGCCAGTAAGGACCTCCGGGACAGTTACGAGCAGTACTTC. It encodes CASKDLRDSYEQYF.

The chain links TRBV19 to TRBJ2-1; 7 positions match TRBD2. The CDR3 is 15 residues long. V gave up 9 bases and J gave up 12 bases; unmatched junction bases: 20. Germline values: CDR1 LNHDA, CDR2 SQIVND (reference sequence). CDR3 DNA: TGTGCCAGCTGGGGGGAGGGACTTGGTACAATGGGGCAGTTCTTC. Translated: CASWGEGLGTMGQFF.

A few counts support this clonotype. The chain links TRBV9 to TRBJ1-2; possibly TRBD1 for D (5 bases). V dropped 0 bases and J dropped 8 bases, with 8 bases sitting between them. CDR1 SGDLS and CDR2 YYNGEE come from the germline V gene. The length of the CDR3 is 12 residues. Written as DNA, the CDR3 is TGTGCCAGCAGCGTAGCGGGGGAAGGCTACACCTTC. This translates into CASSVAGEGYTF.

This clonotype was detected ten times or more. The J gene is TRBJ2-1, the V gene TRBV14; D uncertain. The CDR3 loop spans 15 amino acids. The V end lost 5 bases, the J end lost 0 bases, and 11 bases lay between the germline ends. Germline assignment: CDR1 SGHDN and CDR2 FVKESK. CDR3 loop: CASSDRSSSYNEQFF. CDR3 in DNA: TGTGCCAGCAGCGACCGGTCCAGCTCCTACAATGAGCAGTTCTTC. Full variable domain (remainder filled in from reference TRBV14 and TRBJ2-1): EAGVTQFPSHSVIEKGQTVTLRCDPISGHDNLYWYRRVMGKEIKFLLHFVKESKQDESGMPNNRFLAERTGGTYSTLKVQPAELEDSGVYFCASSDRSSSYNEQFFGPGTRLTVL.

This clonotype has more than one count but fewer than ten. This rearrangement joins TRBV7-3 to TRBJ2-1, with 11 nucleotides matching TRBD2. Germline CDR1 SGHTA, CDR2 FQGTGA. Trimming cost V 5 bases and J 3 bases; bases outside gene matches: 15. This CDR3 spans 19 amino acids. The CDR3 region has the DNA TGTGCCAGCAGCCTTACTGGACAGGGGCTAGCGGGAGGCTACAATGAGCAGTTCTTC. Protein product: CASSLTGQGLAGGYNEQFF.

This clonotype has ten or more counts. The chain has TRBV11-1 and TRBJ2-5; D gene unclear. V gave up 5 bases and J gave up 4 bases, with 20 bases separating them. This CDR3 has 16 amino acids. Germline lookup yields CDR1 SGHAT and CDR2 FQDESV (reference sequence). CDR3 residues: CASSPSLLTGRETQYF. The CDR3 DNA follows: TGTGCCAGCAGCCCATCACTCTTGACGGGCCGAGAGACCCAGTACTTC.

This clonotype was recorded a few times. CDR3 coding DNA: TGTGCCAGCAGTTTAGGGACAGGGGACAACGAGCAGTACTTC. This translates into CASSLGTGDNEQYF. The rearrangement links TRBV27 to TRBJ2-7, with 10 bases aligning to TRBD1. This CDR3 has 14 amino acids. V lost 2 bases to trimming and J lost 5 bases; unmatched junction nucleotides: 3. From germline, CDR1 is MNHEY and CDR2 SMNVEV (reference sequence).